One sample yielded the 7 T cell receptor beta chains listed below, sequenced in a study of blood T cell repertoires in COVID-19. The protocol was immunoSEQ multiplex PCR, while the TCRdb copy is restricted to in-frame clones and leaves out a portion. The sample has some 100,000 clones; roughly 88% are singletons. Source material: peripheral blood. These receptor sequences come from a woman aged 60-70 years with acute or convalescent COVID-19.

The chain couples TRBV5-4 to TRBJ2-1; TRBD2 agrees at 8 bases. This CDR3 is 14 amino acids long. Germline V gene sequence: CDR1 SGHNT, CDR2 YYREEE (reference sequence). V was pared by 6 bases and J by 11 bases, with 13 bases of the junction left unmatched. The CDR3 reads CASTSRGGRLQQFF. The CDR3 nucleotides are TGTGCCAGCACTTCAAGGGGCGGGAGGCTTCAGCAGTTCTTC.

V and J are TRBV15 and TRBJ2-3; TRBD2 agrees at 9 bases. Trimming took 0 bases from V and 8 from J; bases not matched to a gene: 15. Germline CDR1 is LNHNV and CDR2 is YYDKDF (reference sequence). The CDR3 is 18 amino acids. DNA for the CDR3: TGTGCCACCAGCAGAGATCTTCCCGGGACTAGCCATTGGGGTACGCAGTATTTT. As protein: CATSRDLPGTSHWGTQYF.

V is TRBV19 and J is TRBJ1-4; 8 bases agree with TRBD1. Trimming cost V 6 bases and J 4 bases; bases outside gene matches: 7. CDR1 is LNHDA, CDR2 SQIVND, per germline (reference sequence). The CDR3 consists of 15 residues. The CDR3 is CASRRPGGRNEKLFF. CDR3 DNA: TGTGCCAGTAGGAGACCAGGGGGCCGTAATGAAAAACTGTTTTTT.

V and J are TRBV6-5 and TRBJ1-3; TRBD1 might be the D (5 bases). Trimming pared 5 bases from V and 4 bases from J, leaving 15 bases between. Germline assignment: CDR1 MNHEY and CDR2 SVGAGI. CDR3 length equals 15 residues. Here the CDR3 reads CASSRGGDRGNTIYF. DNA for the CDR3: TGTGCCAGCAGTCGGGGGGGGGATAGGGGAAACACCATATATTTT.

The V call is TRBV30, the J call TRBJ1-1; 8 positions match TRBD1. Unmatched junction bases numbered 12, after V lost 3 bases and J lost 6 bases. Germline V gene data show CDR1 as GTSNPN and CDR2 as SVGIG (reference sequence). The length of the CDR3 is 15 residues. The CDR3 here is CAWSPDREDGPEAFF. The CDR3 DNA reads as TGTGCCTGGAGCCCGGACAGGGAGGACGGGCCTGAAGCTTTCTTT.

The gene calls are TRBV19 and TRBJ2-4; D might be TRBD2 (6 bases). V shed 7 bases and J shed 0 bases, with 7 bases lying between them. The CDR3 length is 13 residues. CDR1 and CDR2 (germline): LNHDA, SQIVND (reference sequence). The CDR3 region has the DNA TGTGCCAGTACGGGACTAGCCAAAAACATTCAGTACTTC. Translated: CASTGLAKNIQYF.

The chain has TRBV23-1 and TRBJ2-3; D uncertain. TRBV23-1 is placed among ORFs of uncertain function. V lost 9 bases and J lost 2, with 3 bases in between. The length of the CDR3 is 10 residues. CDR3 coding DNA: TGCGCCAGACACACAGATACGCAGTATTTT. Protein: CARHTDTQYF.